This record covers a single T cell receptor beta chain. Its antigen is currently not known. No much larger clonotype is one base removed from it; base qualities were not supplied. The CDR3 runs 15 residues from the cysteine to the phenylalanine. Of all the DNA, just the CDR3 is kept, 45 bases in frame from base 1. The germline V gene (reference sequence) specifies SGHNT as CDR1 and YYREEE as CDR2. The junction shows trimming of 2 bases on V and 6 bases on J, plus 16 bases between the germline ends. The data derive from a study of T cell changes during pregnancy in multiple sclerosis (dated by TCRdb to between 2018 and 2021). Concerning the study at large: Changes in the T cell repertoire over the course of pregnancy were examined in this study in women with multiple sclerosis.

Libraries were built with the immunoSEQ multiplex PCR assay. TCRdb took this table from immuneACCESS and kept in-frame rearrangements with V and J called. Such tables lack part of the clones; where checked against another copy, unresolved V genes explain under half of the gap, and the rest is unexplained. Present in this sample are 90,000 or so clones, around 94% of which were seen just once. The ten most abundant clones make up roughly 1.7% of the sample. The receptor was isolated from a female donor in good health, enrolled as a control in a pregnancy study. The sequencing here drew on peripheral blood, taken after pregnancy. Recombination joined TRBV5-4 with TRBJ2-3, with TRBD1 as a weak D call on 7 bases. Here the CDR3 is given as CASSLLGGAGDTQYF. The DNA sequence is given as TGTGCCAGCAGCTTACTAGGGGGCGCGGGGGATACGCAGTATTTT.